The next 19 T cell receptor beta chains were all read from a single sample in a study of T cell changes during pregnancy in multiple sclerosis (dated by TCRdb to 2018 to 2020). The library relied on the immunoSEQ multiplex PCR assay. TCRdb limited this immuneACCESS table to in-frame rearrangements with V and J called. A share of clones is missing; checked studies link under half to unresolved V genes, and the rest is unexplained. This sample comprises 25,000 to 30,000 clones, nearly 90% of them detected only once. Together, the top ten hold 6.9% of the sample. The sample here was CD8+ T cells from peripheral blood mononuclear cells, taken in the second trimester of pregnancy. These receptors were collected from a female donor with multiple sclerosis, enrolled in a pregnancy study.

The rearrangement joins TRBV13 to TRBJ2-7; D is ambiguous. Germline assignment: CDR1 PRHDT and CDR2 FYEKMQ (reference sequence). The V and J ends lost 7 bases and 1 base respectively, with 11 bases between them. This CDR3 region has 13 residues. DNA for the CDR3: TGTGCCAGCACCTCCCCAGGTTCCTACGAGCAGTACTTC. Residues: CASTSPGSYEQYF.

This chain connects TRBV28 to TRBJ1-1; TRBD1 agrees at 7 bases. V shed 8 bases and J 0 bases; nucleotides not matched to a gene: 3. The CDR3 is made up of 13 amino acids. Germline assignment: CDR1 MDHEN and CDR2 SYDVKM. Here the CDR3 DNA reads TGTGCCAGCGTACAGGGGATGAACACTGAAGCTTTCTTT. Its translation is CASVQGMNTEAFF.

The chain has TRBV5-1 and TRBJ2-2; 9 nucleotides agree with TRBD2. The CDR3 is made up of 17 amino acids. Germline V gives CDR1 SGHRS, CDR2 YFSETQ. J gave up 5 bases and V 0 bases, and 8 bases lay outside the gene matches. Here the CDR3 DNA reads TGCGCCAGCAGCTTGGCCATGGGACTAGCTTCAACCGGGGAGCTGTTTTTT. Translating gives CASSLAMGLASTGELFF.

V gene TRBV29-1 combines with J gene TRBJ2-7, with D tentatively TRBD1 (5 bases). The CDR3 consists of 12 residues. V was cut by 4 bases and J by 4 bases, with 11 bases left in between. Germline assignment: CDR1 SQVTM and CDR2 ANQGSEA. The CDR3 spells CSVGQYRYEQYF. The DNA of the CDR3 is TGCAGCGTTGGACAGTATAGGTACGAGCAGTACTTC.

The chain carries TRBV5-1 and TRBJ2-7; 10 nucleotides line up with TRBD2. The CDR3 has 15 amino acids. Trimming took 1 base from V and 4 from J; bases not matched to a gene: 5. The germline gives CDR1 SGHRS, CDR2 YFSETQ. The CDR3 DNA is TGCGCCAGCAGCTTGAGTCCTAGCGGGGGTTACGAGCAGTACTTC. This encodes CASSLSPSGGYEQYF.

The chain recombines TRBV14 with TRBJ2-5; 7 nucleotides line up with TRBD2. The CDR3 totals 16 residues. V lost 4 bases, J lost 1 base, and 9 bases stayed unmatched. Germline-derived CDR1 and CDR2 are SGHDN and FVKESK. The CDR3 region is CASSPDGGGIQETQYF. The CDR3 nucleotides read TGTGCCAGCAGCCCAGATGGGGGAGGGATCCAAGAGACCCAGTACTTC.

The chain joins TRBV7-9 to TRBJ2-3; D possibly corresponds to TRBD2 (6 bases). The CDR3 is made up of 16 amino acids. V dropped 0 bases and J dropped 2 bases, with 12 bases sitting between them. The V gene's germline CDR1 is SEHNR and CDR2 FQNEAQ (reference sequence). Here the CDR3 DNA reads TGTGCCAGCAGCTTAGCGAACGCGGGATACACAGATACGCAGTATTTT. This translates into CASSLANAGYTDTQYF. Supplemented by reference TRBV7-9 and TRBJ2-3, the full variable domain reads DTGVSQNPRHKITKRGQNVTFRCDPISEHNRLYWYRQTLGQGPEFLTYFQNEAQLEKSRLLSDRFSAERPKGSFSTLEIQRTEQGDSAMYLCASSLANAGYTDTQYFGPGTRLTVL.

V gene TRBV2 combines with J gene TRBJ1-5, with TRBD1 identical over 7 bases. V dropped 2 bases and J dropped 5; count of bases not matched to a gene: 12. The CDR3 covers 17 residues. Looked up from germline, CDR1 is SNHLY and CDR2 is FYNNEI. The DNA for the CDR3 is TGTGCCAGCAGTGAATATCCCGACAGGGCCTACCATCAGCCCCAGCATTTT. Translated: CASSEYPDRAYHQPQHF. Together with reference TRBV2 and TRBJ1-5, the CDR3 gives the full variable domain: EPEVTQTPSHQVTQMGQEVILRCVPISNHLYFYWYRQILGQKVEFLVSFYNNEISEKSEIFDDQFSVERPDGSNFTLKIRSTKLEDSAMYFCASSEYPDRAYHQPQHFGDGTRLSIL.

The chain recombines TRBV5-1 with TRBJ1-1; 9 nucleotides align to TRBD1. Germline CDR1 SGHRS, CDR2 YFSETQ. CDR3 length: 15 residues. The V segment lost 4 bases and the J segment 1 base; nucleotides outside the gene matches: 5. The DNA for the CDR3 is TGCGCCAGCAGCCAACAGGGGGCGGGGAACACTGAAGCTTTCTTT. It codes for CASSQQGAGNTEAFF. Supplemented by reference TRBV5-1 and TRBJ1-1, the full variable domain reads KAGVTQTPRYLIKTRGQQVTLSCSPISGHRSVSWYQQTPGQGLQFLFEYFSETQRNKGNFPGRFSGRQFSNSRSEMNVSTLELGDSALYLCASSQQGAGNTEAFFGQGTRLTVV.

The gene calls are TRBV4-1 and TRBJ2-3; D remains unclear. This CDR3 contains 14 residues. Trimming cost V 0 bases and J 4 bases, with 8 bases left between them. Germline V CDR1 and CDR2: MGHRA, YSYEKL. Written as DNA, the CDR3 is TGCGCCAGCAGCCAAGAGGGCTGGGCAGATACGCAGTATTTT. Translating gives CASSQEGWADTQYF.

The chain uses TRBV2 and TRBJ2-1; a possible D gene is TRBD2 (6 bases). This CDR3 has 14 residues. CDR1 and CDR2 from the germline V gene are SNHLY and FYNNEI. V was shortened by 4 bases and J by 0 bases, with 7 bases between the two germline ends. The CDR3 DNA is TGTGCCAGCAGTGGGGGGGACTCCTACAATGAGCAGTTCTTC. Its protein product is CASSGGDSYNEQFF.

This rearrangement joins TRBV28 to TRBJ2-1; perhaps TRBD2 as D (6 bases). The germline V gene has CDR1 MDHEN and CDR2 SYDVKM. Trimming removed 3 bases from V and 0 bases from J, with 15 bases in between. The CDR3 loop spans 17 amino acids. CDR3 sequence (DNA): TGTGCCAGCAGTTTCCTTACCGGGACTCTCTCCTACAATGAGCAGTTCTTC. Protein product: CASSFLTGTLSYNEQFF.

This sequence joins TRBV9 and TRBJ2-1; 10 bases match TRBD1. The trim removed 0 bases at V and 7 bases at J, leaving 7 bases unmatched. CDR3 length equals 16 residues. From germline, CDR1 is SGDLS and CDR2 YYNGEE. The CDR3 DNA reads TGTGCCAGCAGCGTAGGGGGGACAGGGGATCAAAATGAGCAGTTCTTC. This encodes CASSVGGTGDQNEQFF.

The chain employs TRBV7-9 and TRBJ1-6, with D maybe TRBD1 (6 bases). CDR3 length equals 16 residues. Trimming took 3 bases from V and 7 from J, leaving 16 bases between them. Germline values: CDR1 SEHNR, CDR2 FQNEAQ (reference sequence). CDR3 residues: CASSLGASSGNSPLHF. In DNA form, the CDR3 reads TGTGCCAGCAGCTTGGGGGCCTCCTCGGGGAATTCACCCCTCCACTTT. Full variable domain (remainder filled in from reference TRBV7-9 and TRBJ1-6): DTGVSQNPRHKITKRGQNVTFRCDPISEHNRLYWYRQTLGQGPEFLTYFQNEAQLEKSRLLSDRFSAERPKGSFSTLEIQRTEQGDSAMYLCASSLGASSGNSPLHFGNGTRLTVT.

The V and J genes are TRBV11-1 and TRBJ2-1, with D possibly matching TRBD2 (6 bases). The germline CDR1 and CDR2 sequences are SGHAT and FQDESV (reference sequence). The ends were cut back, 3 bases at V and 0 bases at J, with 12 bases in the middle. The CDR3 totals 16 residues. CDR3: CASSFLREVSYNEQFF. The CDR3 nucleotides read TGTGCCAGCAGCTTCCTCAGGGAGGTCTCCTACAATGAGCAGTTCTTC.

In nucleotides, the CDR3 is TGTGCCAGCAGTTTAGCGGGAGCCTCCTACGAGCAGTACTTC. It yields the protein CASSLAGASYEQYF. The chain uses TRBV28 and TRBJ2-7; 7 positions match TRBD2. The V gene's germline CDR1 is MDHEN and CDR2 SYDVKM. With 2 bases clipped from V and 0 bases from J, the junction kept 1 base outside the gene matches. The CDR3 is made up of 14 amino acids.

V gene TRBV19 combines with J gene TRBJ2-1; 10 bases fit TRBD2. The CDR3 consists of 17 residues. Unmatched junction bases numbered 9, after V lost 3 bases and J lost 4 bases. Germline-derived CDR1 and CDR2 are LNHDA and SQIVND (reference sequence). The DNA for the CDR3 is TGTGCCAGTAGTATCGGAAGTAGCGGGGGGCTATACAATGAGCAGTTCTTC. Its protein product is CASSIGSSGGLYNEQFF.

V usage is TRBV6-5 and J usage is TRBJ2-1; weak D call: TRBD2 (7 bases). The CDR3 spans 16 residues. V was clipped by 0 bases and J by 6 bases, with 15 bases between them. Germline V gene lookup returns CDR1 MNHEY and CDR2 SVGAGI. CDR3 protein: CASSYSMGGGGNEQFF. CDR3 coding DNA: TGTGCCAGCAGTTACTCGATGGGGGGAGGGGGCAATGAGCAGTTCTTC.

The J gene is TRBJ1-1, the V gene TRBV7-9; tentatively, D is TRBD1 (5 bases). The CDR3 has 13 amino acids. V dropped 5 bases and J dropped 2 bases, with 9 bases sitting between them. The germline V gene has CDR1 SEHNR and CDR2 FQNEAQ (reference sequence). CDR3 loop: CASSRDSNTEAFF. The DNA of the CDR3 is TGTGCCAGCAGCCGTGACAGCAACACTGAAGCTTTCTTT.